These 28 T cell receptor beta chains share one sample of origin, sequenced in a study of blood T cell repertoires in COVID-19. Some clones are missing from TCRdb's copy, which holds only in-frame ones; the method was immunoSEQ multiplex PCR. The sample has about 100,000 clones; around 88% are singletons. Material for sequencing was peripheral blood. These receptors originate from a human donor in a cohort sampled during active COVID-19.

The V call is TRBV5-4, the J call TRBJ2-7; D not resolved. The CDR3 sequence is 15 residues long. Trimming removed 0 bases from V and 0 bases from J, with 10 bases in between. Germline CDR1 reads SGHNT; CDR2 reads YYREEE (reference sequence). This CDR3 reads CASSLVGVSSYEQYF. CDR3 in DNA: TGTGCCAGCAGCTTGGTCGGTGTGAGCTCCTACGAGCAGTACTTC.

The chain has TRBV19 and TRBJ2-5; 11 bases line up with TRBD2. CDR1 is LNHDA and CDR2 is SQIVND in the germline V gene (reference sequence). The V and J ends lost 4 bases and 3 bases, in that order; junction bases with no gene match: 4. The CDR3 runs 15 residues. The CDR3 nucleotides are TGTGCCAGTAGTACCACGACTAGCGGGAAAGAGACCCAGTACTTC. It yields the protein CASSTTTSGKETQYF.

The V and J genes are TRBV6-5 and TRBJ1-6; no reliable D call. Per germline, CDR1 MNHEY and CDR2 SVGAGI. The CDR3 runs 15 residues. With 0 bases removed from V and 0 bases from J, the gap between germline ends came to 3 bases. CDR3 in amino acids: CASSYSSSYNSPLHF. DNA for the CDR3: TGTGCCAGCAGTTACTCGAGCTCCTATAATTCACCCCTCCACTTT.

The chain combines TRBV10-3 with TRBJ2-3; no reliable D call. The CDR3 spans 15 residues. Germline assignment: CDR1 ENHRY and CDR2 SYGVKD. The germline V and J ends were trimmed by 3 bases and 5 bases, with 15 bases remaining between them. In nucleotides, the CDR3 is TGTGCCATCAGTGACAGGCCCAACCTGGGAGATACGCAGTATTTT. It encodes CAISDRPNLGDTQYF.

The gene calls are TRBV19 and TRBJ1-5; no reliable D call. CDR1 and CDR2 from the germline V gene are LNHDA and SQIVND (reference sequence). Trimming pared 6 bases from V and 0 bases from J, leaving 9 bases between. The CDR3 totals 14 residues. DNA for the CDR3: TGTGCCAGTAGAGCCCCTGATAGCAATCAGCCCCAGCATTTT. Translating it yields CASRAPDSNQPQHF.

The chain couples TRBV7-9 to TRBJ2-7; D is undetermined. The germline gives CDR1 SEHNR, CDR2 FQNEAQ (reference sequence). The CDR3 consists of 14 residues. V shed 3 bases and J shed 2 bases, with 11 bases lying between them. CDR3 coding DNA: TGTGCCAGCAGCTTGGCCCAGAAAGCCTACGAGCAGTACTTC. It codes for CASSLAQKAYEQYF.

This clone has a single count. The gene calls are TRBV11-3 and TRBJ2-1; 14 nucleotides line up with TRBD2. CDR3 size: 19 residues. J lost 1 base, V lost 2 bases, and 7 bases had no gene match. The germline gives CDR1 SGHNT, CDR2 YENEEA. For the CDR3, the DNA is TGTGCCAGCAGCTTACCAGCCGGGACTAGCGGGGGTTCCTACAATGAGCAGTTCTTC. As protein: CASSLPAGTSGGSYNEQFF.

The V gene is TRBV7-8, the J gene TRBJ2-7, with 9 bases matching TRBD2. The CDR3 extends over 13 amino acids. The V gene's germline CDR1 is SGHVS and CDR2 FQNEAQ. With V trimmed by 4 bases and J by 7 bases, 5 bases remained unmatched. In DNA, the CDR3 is TGTGCCAGCAGCTCCATAGCGGGAGCTGAGCAGTACTTC. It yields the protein CASSSIAGAEQYF.

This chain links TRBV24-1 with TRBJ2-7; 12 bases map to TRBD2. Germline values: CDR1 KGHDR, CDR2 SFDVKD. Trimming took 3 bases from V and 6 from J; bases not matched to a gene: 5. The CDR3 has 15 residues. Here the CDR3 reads CATSDRTSGKLEQYF. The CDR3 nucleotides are TGTGCCACCAGTGATAGGACTAGCGGGAAGCTCGAGCAGTACTTC.

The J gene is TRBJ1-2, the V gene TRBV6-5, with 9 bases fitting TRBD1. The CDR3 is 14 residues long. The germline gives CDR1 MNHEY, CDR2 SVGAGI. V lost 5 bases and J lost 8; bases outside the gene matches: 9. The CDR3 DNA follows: TGTGCCAGCAGTATTACAGGGGGCGCTTGGGGCTACACCTTC. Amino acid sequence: CASSITGGAWGYTF.

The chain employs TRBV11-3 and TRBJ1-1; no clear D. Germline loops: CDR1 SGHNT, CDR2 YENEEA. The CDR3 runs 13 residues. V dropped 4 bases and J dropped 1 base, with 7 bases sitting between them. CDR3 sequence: CASSSPRNTEAFF. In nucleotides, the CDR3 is TGTGCCAGCAGCTCTCCCAGGAACACTGAAGCTTTCTTT.

The CDR3 spells CASSSGKSSPLHF. The DNA of the CDR3 is TGTGCCAGCAGCTCGGGGAAAAGTTCACCCCTCCACTTT. The gene calls are TRBV7-9 and TRBJ1-6; D gene unclear. V was shortened by 4 bases and J by 9 bases, with 10 bases between the two germline ends. The CDR3 runs to 13 residues. Germline CDR1 is SEHNR and CDR2 is FQNEAQ (reference sequence).

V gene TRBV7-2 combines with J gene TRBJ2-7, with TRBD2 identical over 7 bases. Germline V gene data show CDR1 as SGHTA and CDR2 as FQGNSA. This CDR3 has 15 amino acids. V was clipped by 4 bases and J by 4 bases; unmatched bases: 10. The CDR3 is CASSYRAGEGYEQYF. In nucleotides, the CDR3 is TGTGCCAGCAGCTATCGCGCGGGAGAAGGGTACGAGCAGTACTTC.

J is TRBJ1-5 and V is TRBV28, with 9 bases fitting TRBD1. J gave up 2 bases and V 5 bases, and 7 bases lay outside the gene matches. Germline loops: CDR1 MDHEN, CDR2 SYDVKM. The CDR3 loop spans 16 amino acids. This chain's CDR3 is CASSPDRGKGNQPQHF. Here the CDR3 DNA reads TGTGCCAGCAGTCCGGACAGGGGTAAGGGCAATCAGCCCCAGCATTTT. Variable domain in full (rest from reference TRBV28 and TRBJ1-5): DVKVTQSSRYLVKRTGEKVFLECVQDMDHENMFWYRQDPGLGLRLIYFSYDVKMKEKGDIPEGYSVSREKKERFSLILESASTNQTSMYLCASSPDRGKGNQPQHFGDGTRLSIL.

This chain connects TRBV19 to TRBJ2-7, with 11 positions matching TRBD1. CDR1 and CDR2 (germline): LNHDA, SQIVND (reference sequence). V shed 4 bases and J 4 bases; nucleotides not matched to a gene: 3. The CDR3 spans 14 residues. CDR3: CASSTGQGVYEQYF. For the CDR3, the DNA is TGTGCCAGTAGTACGGGACAGGGGGTGTACGAGCAGTACTTC. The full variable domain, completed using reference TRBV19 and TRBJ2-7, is DGGITQSPKYLFRKEGQNVTLSCEQNLNHDAMYWYRQDPGQGLRLIYYSQIVNDFQKGDIAEGYSVSREKKESFPLTVTSAQKNPTAFYLCASSTGQGVYEQYFGPGTRLTVT.

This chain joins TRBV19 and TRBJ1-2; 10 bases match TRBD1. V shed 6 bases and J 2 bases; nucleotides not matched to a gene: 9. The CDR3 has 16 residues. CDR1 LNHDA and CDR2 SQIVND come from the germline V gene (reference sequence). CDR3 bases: TGTGCCAGTAGGGAAGACAGGGGGCCAGGGAACTATGGCTACACCTTC. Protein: CASREDRGPGNYGYTF.

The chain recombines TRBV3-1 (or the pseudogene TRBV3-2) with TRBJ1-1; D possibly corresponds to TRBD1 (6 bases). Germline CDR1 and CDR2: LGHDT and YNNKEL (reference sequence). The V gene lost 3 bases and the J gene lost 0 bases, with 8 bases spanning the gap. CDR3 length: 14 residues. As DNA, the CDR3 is TGTGCCAGCAGCCAGCACAGGGTGAACACTGAAGCTTTCTTT. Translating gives CASSQHRVNTEAFF.

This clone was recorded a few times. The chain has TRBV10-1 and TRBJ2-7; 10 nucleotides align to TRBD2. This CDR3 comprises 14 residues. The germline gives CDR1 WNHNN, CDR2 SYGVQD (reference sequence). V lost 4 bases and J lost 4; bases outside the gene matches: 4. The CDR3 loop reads CASSASGRGYEQYF. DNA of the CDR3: TGCGCCAGCAGTGCAAGCGGGAGGGGGTACGAGCAGTACTTC.

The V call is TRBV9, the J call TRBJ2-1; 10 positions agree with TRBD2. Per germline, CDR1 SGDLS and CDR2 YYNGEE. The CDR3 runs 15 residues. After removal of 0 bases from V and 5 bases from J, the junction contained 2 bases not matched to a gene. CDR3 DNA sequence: TGTGCCAGCAGCGTAGTGCTAGCGGGGGACAATGAGCAGTTCTTC. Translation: CASSVVLAGDNEQFF. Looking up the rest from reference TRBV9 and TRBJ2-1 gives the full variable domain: DSGVTQTPKHLITATGQRVTLRCSPRSGDLSVYWYQQSLDQGLQFLIQYYNGEERAKGNILERFSAQQFPDLHSELNLSSLELGDSALYFCASSVVLAGDNEQFFGPGTRLTVL.

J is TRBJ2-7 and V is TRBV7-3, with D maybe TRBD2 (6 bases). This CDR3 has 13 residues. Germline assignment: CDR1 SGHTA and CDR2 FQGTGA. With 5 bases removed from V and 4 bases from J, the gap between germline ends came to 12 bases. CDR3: CASSQTGGYEQYF. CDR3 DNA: TGTGCCAGCAGCCAAACCGGGGGATACGAGCAGTACTTC.

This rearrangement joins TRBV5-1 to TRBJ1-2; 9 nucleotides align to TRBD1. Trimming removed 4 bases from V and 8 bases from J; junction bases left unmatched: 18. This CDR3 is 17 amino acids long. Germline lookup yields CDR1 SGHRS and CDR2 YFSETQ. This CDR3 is CASSPVVASGTGSGYTF. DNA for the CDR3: TGCGCCAGCAGCCCGGTGGTGGCCTCCGGGACAGGGAGCGGCTACACCTTC.

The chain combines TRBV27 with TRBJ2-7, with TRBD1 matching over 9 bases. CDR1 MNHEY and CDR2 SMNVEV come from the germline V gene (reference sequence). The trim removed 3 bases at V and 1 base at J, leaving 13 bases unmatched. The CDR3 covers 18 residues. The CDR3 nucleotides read TGTGCCAGCAGTTTTAGAACGGGACAGGGTCATTCATCCTACGAGCAGTACTTC. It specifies CASSFRTGQGHSSYEQYF.

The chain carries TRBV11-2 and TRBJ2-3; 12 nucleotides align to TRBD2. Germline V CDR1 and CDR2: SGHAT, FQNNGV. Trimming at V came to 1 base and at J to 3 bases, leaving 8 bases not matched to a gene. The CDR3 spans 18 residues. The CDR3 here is CASSLAHGLAGSTDTQYF. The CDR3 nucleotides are TGTGCCAGCAGCTTAGCCCACGGACTAGCGGGATCAACAGATACGCAGTATTTT.

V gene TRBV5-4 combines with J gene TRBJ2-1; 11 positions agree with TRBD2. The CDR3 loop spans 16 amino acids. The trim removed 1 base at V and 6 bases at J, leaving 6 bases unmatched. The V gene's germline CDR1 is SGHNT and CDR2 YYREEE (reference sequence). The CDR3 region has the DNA TGTGCCAGCAGCTTGCTACTAGCGGGAGATCTCAATGAGCAGTTCTTC. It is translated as CASSLLLAGDLNEQFF.

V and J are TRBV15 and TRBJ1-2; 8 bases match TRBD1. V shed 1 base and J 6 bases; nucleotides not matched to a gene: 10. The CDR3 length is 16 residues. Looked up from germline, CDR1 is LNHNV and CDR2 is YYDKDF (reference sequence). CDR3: CATSRAEARGLNGYTF. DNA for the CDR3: TGTGCCACCAGCAGAGCGGAGGCCAGGGGGCTTAATGGCTACACCTTC.

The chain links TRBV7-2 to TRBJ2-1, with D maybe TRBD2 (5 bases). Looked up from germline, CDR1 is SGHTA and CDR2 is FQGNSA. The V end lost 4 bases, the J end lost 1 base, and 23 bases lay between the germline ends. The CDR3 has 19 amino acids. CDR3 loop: CASSSQRGGRDVSYNEQFF. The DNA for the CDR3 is TGTGCCAGCAGCTCTCAACGCGGTGGGAGAGACGTTTCCTACAATGAGCAGTTCTTC.

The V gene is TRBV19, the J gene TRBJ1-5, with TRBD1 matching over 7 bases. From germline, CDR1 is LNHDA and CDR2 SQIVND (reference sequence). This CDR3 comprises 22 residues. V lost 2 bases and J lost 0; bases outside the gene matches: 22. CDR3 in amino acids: CASSIRPALQGLKTNSNQPQHF. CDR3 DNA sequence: TGTGCCAGTAGTATAAGGCCCGCCCTACAGGGGCTCAAAACCAATAGCAATCAGCCCCAGCATTTT.

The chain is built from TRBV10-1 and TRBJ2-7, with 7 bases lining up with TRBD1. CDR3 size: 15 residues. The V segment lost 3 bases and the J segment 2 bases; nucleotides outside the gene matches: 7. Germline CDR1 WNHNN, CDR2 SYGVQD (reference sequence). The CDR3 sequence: CASSENPGQTYEQYF. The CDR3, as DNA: TGCGCCAGCAGTGAAAATCCGGGACAGACCTACGAGCAGTACTTC.